This TCR beta chain was documented in a study of control samples from healthy donors and cancer patients. The germline V and J ends were trimmed by 5 bases and 6 bases, with 14 bases remaining between them. Germline CDR1 is PRHDT and CDR2 is FYEKMQ (reference sequence). The CDR3 spans 14 residues. Sequencing used immunoSEQ multiplex PCR; TCRdb keeps in-frame clones, though not all of them. The profile shows over 45,000 clones, over 85% of them singletons. This TCR came from a middle-aged man with colorectal cancer. The specimen sequenced was PBMCs. V and J are TRBV13 and TRBJ2-1; TRBD2 is a possible D gene (6 bases). The CDR3 DNA reads TGTGCCAGCAGCCTCCCGGGACTGATCAATGAGCAGTTCTTC. Translated, it gives CASSLPGLINEQFF.